The 25 T cell receptor beta chains in this list originate from one sample, sequenced in a study of CD8+CD57+ T cells in acquired aplastic anemia. All patients picked for sequencing had shown, by flow cytometry, an expansion of CD8+CD57+ cells. CDR3 and TCR beta VDJ profiling relied on genomic DNA as the template. MiXCR, run by TCRdb on the reads, gives a single entry per CDR3 protein. The table lists approximately 470,000 distinct CDR3 sequences, roughly 34% of them singletons. Source material: sorted CD4+, CD8+, or CD8+CD57+ T cells (not recorded which) from PBMCs. The receptors here all came from a human donor with aplastic anemia.

The table lists this clonotype with a few counts. The V and J genes are TRBV7-3 and TRBJ2-7; 14 positions match TRBD2. Germline trimming cut 5 bases from V and 5 bases from J; bases unmatched to any gene: 11. The CDR3 contains 17 residues. Per germline, CDR1 SGHTA and CDR2 FQGTGA. CDR3 in amino acids: CASSRTSGRRGGDEQYF. In DNA, the CDR3 is TGTGCCAGCAGCCGGACTAGCGGGAGGAGGGGCGGAGACGAGCAGTACTTC.

This clonotype was seen a few times. The chain couples TRBV11-3 to TRBJ2-1, with 9 positions matching TRBD1. The CDR3 length is 13 residues. After removal of 6 bases from V and 8 bases from J, the junction contained 5 bases not matched to a gene. The germline CDR1 and CDR2 sequences are SGHNT and YENEEA. The CDR3 spells CASSRDRDDEQFF. In DNA form, the CDR3 reads TGTGCCAGCAGTCGGGACAGGGACGATGAGCAGTTCTTC.

This clonotype has at least ten counts. The chain employs TRBV7-3 and TRBJ2-7, with D perhaps TRBD1 or TRBD2 (5 bases each). The CDR3 has 13 residues. Deletions cut 7 bases from V and 2 bases from J, with 12 bases between. Germline CDR1 is SGHTA and CDR2 is FQGTGA. The CDR3 protein is CASTPRGPYEQYF. CDR3 nucleotides: TGTGCCAGCACCCCTCGGGGCCCCTACGAGCAGTACTTC. Full variable domain (rest looked up from reference TRBV7-3 and TRBJ2-7): GAGVSQTPSNKVTEKGKYVELRCDPISGHTALYWYRQSLGQGPEFLIYFQGTGAADDSGLPNDRFFAVRPEGSVSTLKIQRTERGDSAVYLCASTPRGPYEQYFGPGTRLTVT.

The chain combines TRBV2 with TRBJ2-1; the D gene could be TRBD1 or TRBD2 (5 bases each). V lost 8 bases to trimming and J lost 0 bases, with 14 bases between them. Looked up from germline, CDR1 is SNHLY and CDR2 is FYNNEI. This CDR3 has 15 amino acids. The CDR3 DNA reads TGTGCCAGCCGGGGCAGGGTTTCCTCCTACAATGAGCAGTTCTTC. This gives the protein CASRGRVSSYNEQFF.

Worth noting for this clonotype: The junction and the germline gene differ at one end; a read error may be behind it. The chain combines TRBV7-6 with TRBJ1-1; D remains unclear. Germline CDR1 reads SGHVS; CDR2 reads FNYEAQ. The CDR3 sequence is 14 residues long. CDR3 nucleotide sequence: TGTGCCAGCAGCTTACTGGTCCCGAACACTGAAGCCTTCTTT. This sequence encodes CASSLLVPNTEAFF.

This sequence joins TRBV9 and TRBJ1-5; possible D gene TRBD1, 6 bases. With 5 bases removed from V and 9 bases from J, the gap between germline ends came to 18 bases. CDR3 length equals 14 residues. CDR1 SGDLS and CDR2 YYNGEE come from the germline V gene. Here the CDR3 reads CASSTGGAHGPQHF. CDR3 DNA sequence: TGTGCCAGCAGTACCGGGGGGGCGCACGGGCCCCAGCATTTT.

This clonotype was seen only a few times. V and J are TRBV20-1 and TRBJ2-1; D is undetermined. Between the trimmed V and J ends, which lost 0 bases and 6 bases, there was a span of 12 bases. The germline CDR1 and CDR2 sequences are DFQATT and SNEGSKA (reference sequence). The CDR3 extends over 14 amino acids. CDR3 nucleotides: TGCAGTGCTAGAGATCGGCGGAGCCGCAATGAGCAGTTCTTC. Its translation is CSARDRRSRNEQFF.

In its sample, this clonotype was seen many times. V is TRBV29-1 and J is TRBJ1-2; D may be TRBD1 (5 bases). Germline CDR1 is SQVTM and CDR2 is ANQGSEA. The CDR3 has 13 residues. Trimming took 3 bases from V and 4 from J, leaving 12 bases between them. The CDR3 loop is CSVEGWGSYGYTF. In DNA form, the CDR3 reads TGCAGCGTTGAGGGGTGGGGGAGCTATGGCTACACCTTC.

This clonotype was observed at least ten times. DNA for the CDR3: TGTGCCATCAGTGACCCGGGGAGCTCCTACGAGCAGTACTTC. It encodes CAISDPGSSYEQYF. V and J are TRBV10-3 and TRBJ2-7, with a possible D match to TRBD2 (5 bases). The CDR3 has 14 amino acids. V was cut by 3 bases and J by 0 bases, with 9 bases left in between. Germline CDR1 is ENHRY and CDR2 is SYGVKD.

The chain uses TRBV11-2 and TRBJ1-1; possible D gene TRBD1, 5 bases. CDR3 length equals 16 residues. The V gene's germline CDR1 is SGHAT and CDR2 FQNNGV. The V and J ends lost 6 bases and 1 base respectively, with 18 bases between them. This CDR3 reads CASSPSMGQGNTEAFF. In DNA, the CDR3 is TGTGCCAGCAGTCCCTCCATGGGGCAGGGGAACACTGAAGCTTTCTTT.

The CDR3: CASSQDLAGLAAEQYF. The CDR3 nucleotides are TGTGCCAGCAGCCAAGATCTAGCGGGACTAGCAGCCGAGCAGTACTTC. This sequence joins TRBV4-2 and TRBJ2-7; 9 nucleotides line up with TRBD2. This CDR3 spans 16 amino acids. Trimming cost V 0 bases and J 6 bases; bases outside gene matches: 9. From germline, CDR1 is LGHNA and CDR2 YNFKEQ.

The sample holds many counts of this clonotype. The chain recombines TRBV10-3 with TRBJ2-5; D is undetermined. The CDR3 has 14 amino acids. Germline CDR1 ENHRY, CDR2 SYGVKD. V was cut by 3 bases and J by 0 bases, with 8 bases left in between. The CDR3 sequence: CAISDRSYQETQYF. In nucleotides, the CDR3 is TGTGCCATCAGTGACAGGAGCTACCAAGAGACCCAGTACTTC.

The chain joins TRBV7-9 to TRBJ1-2; D is uncertain. This CDR3 spans 14 amino acids. V lost 11 bases and J 2 bases, leaving 18 bases between the germline ends. The germline V gene has CDR1 SEHNR and CDR2 FQNEAQ (reference sequence). DNA of the CDR3: TGTGCCGCCCCCCCGGAGGGAGGGAACTATGGCTACACCTTC. This encodes CAAPPEGGNYGYTF.

This clonotype has at least ten counts. The chain combines TRBV5-6 with TRBJ1-6; D not certain. The CDR3 is made up of 12 amino acids. The germline V gene has CDR1 SGHDT and CDR2 YYEEEE. V lost 8 bases and J 6 bases, leaving 9 bases between the germline ends. This CDR3 reads CASSLLNSPLHF. CDR3 nucleotides: TGTGCCAGTAGCCTCCTTAATTCACCCCTCCACTTT.

This chain links TRBV7-6 with TRBJ1-1; D may be TRBD1 (5 bases). The CDR3 has 12 residues. Germline loops: CDR1 SGHVS, CDR2 FNYEAQ. V was shortened by 5 bases and J by 11 bases, with 15 bases between the two germline ends. The CDR3 is CASSPQDLVAFF. In nucleotides, the CDR3 is TGTGCCAGCAGCCCACAGGACTTGGTTGCTTTCTTT. The entire variable domain, with the rest obtained from reference TRBV7-6 and TRBJ1-1, is as follows: GAGVSQSPRYKVTKRGQDVALRCDPISGHVSLYWYRQALGQGPEFLTYFNYEAQQDKSGLPNDRFSAERPEGSISTLTIQRTEQRDSAMYRCASSPQDLVAFFGQGTRLTVV.

The chain employs TRBV27 and TRBJ1-6; D remains ambiguous. Trimming shortened V by 5 bases and J by 10 bases, and 12 bases separated the two germline ends. Germline assignment: CDR1 MNHEY and CDR2 SMNVEV (reference sequence). The CDR3 has 13 residues. CDR3 sequence: CASSPGFPSPLHF. The CDR3 DNA sequence: TGTGCCAGCAGTCCGGGGTTTCCCTCACCCCTCCACTTT.

This clonotype has ten or more counts. J is TRBJ2-5 and V is TRBV2; 7 bases agree with TRBD1. CDR3 length: 13 amino acids. V shed 9 bases, J shed 2 bases, and the junction held 6 bases outside the gene matches. CDR1 is SNHLY, CDR2 FYNNEI, per germline. In DNA form, the CDR3 reads TGTGCCAGTACAGGGGTCCGACAAGAGACCCAGTACTTC. Protein product: CASTGVRQETQYF.

This clonotype occurred a few times. Just one base apart from a much larger clone, this may be a read error. The J gene is TRBJ1-2, the V gene TRBV12-3 or TRBV12-4; D is perhaps TRBD1 (5 bases). The length of the CDR3 is 14 residues. V lost 6 bases and J lost 0, with 11 bases in between. Here the CDR3 DNA reads TGTGCCAGCAGCTATGGGACGGCTAACTATGGCTACACCTTC. Translated, it gives CASSYGTANYGYTF.

This rearrangement joins TRBV6-2 or TRBV6-3 to TRBJ1-5, with unresolved D. The CDR3 length is 11 residues. The germline CDR1 and CDR2 sequences are MNHEY and SVGEGT. Trimming removed 6 bases from V and 11 bases from J, with 11 bases in between. CDR3 bases: TGTGCCAGCAGGCTACTAACAACCCAGCATTTT. Translating gives CASRLLTTQHF.

The chain combines TRBV15 with TRBJ2-7; 10 bases agree with TRBD1. The CDR3 is 16 residues long. V gave up 0 bases and J gave up 5 bases; unmatched junction bases: 7. The germline V gene encodes CDR1 LNHNV and CDR2 YYDKDF (reference sequence). CDR3 nucleotides: TGTGCCACCAGCAGAGAGGACAGGGGGATCAAAAACGAGCAGTACTTC. It encodes CATSREDRGIKNEQYF. Using reference TRBV15 and TRBJ2-7 for the parts outside the CDR3, the full variable domain is DAMVIQNPRYQVTQFGKPVTLSCSQTLNHNVMYWYQQKSSQAPKLLFHYYDKDFNNEADTPDNFQSRRPNTSFCFLDIRSPGLGDTAMYLCATSREDRGIKNEQYFGPGTRLTVT.

V usage is TRBV19 and J usage is TRBJ2-5; 7 bases are shared with TRBD1. CDR3 length: 17 residues. The germline V gene has CDR1 LNHDA and CDR2 SQIVND (reference sequence). Germline trimming cut 1 base from V and 1 base from J; bases unmatched to any gene: 9. The CDR3 sequence is CASSIGLTGRRQETQYF. The CDR3 coding sequence is TGTGCCAGTAGTATAGGTTTGACAGGGCGACGCCAAGAGACCCAGTACTTC.

This clonotype was seen repeatedly, ten times or more. This chain joins TRBV6-4 and TRBJ1-6, with 8 bases identical to TRBD1. V lost 5 bases to trimming and J lost 10 bases; unmatched junction nucleotides: 7. This CDR3 region has 14 residues. CDR1 and CDR2 (germline): MRHNA, SNTAGT. The CDR3 sequence is CASSPTGVGSPLHF. In nucleotides, the CDR3 is TGTGCCAGCAGTCCGACAGGGGTGGGGTCACCCCTCCACTTT.

The chain is built from TRBV5-1 and TRBJ2-1; D is possibly TRBD1 (5 bases). CDR1 and CDR2 (germline): SGHRS, YFSETQ. This CDR3 has 13 amino acids. Trimming cost V 0 bases and J 5 bases, with 6 bases left between them. CDR3 DNA sequence: TGCGCCAGCAGCTTGGGGACACACAATGAGCAGTTCTTC. It yields the protein CASSLGTHNEQFF.

This clonotype has just one count. In nucleotides, the CDR3 is TGTGCCAACTGTATGGAAATAGGTTCACCCCTCCACTTT. Protein product: CANCMEIGSPLHF. The chain couples TRBV27 to TRBJ1-6; D is unclear. Trimming took 10 bases from V and 9 from J, leaving 16 bases between them. The germline V gene encodes CDR1 MNHEY and CDR2 SMNVEV (reference sequence). The CDR3 is made up of 13 amino acids.

This clonotype was counted a few times. This chain uses TRBV5-1 with TRBJ2-7; D is unclear. The CDR3 loop spans 14 amino acids. Germline values: CDR1 SGHRS, CDR2 YFSETQ. V gave up 0 bases and J gave up 5 bases, with 12 bases separating them. CDR3 protein: CASSLGRQPDEQYF. Here the CDR3 DNA reads TGCGCCAGCAGCTTGGGTCGGCAACCCGACGAGCAGTACTTC.